This T cell receptor beta chain was retrieved from a study of neurological immune-mediated disorders. Time point described: longitudinal time-point 3. As for the cDNA, it was generated by 5'RACE with 10-nucleotide random UMIs. One entry per CDR3 protein results from TCRdb running MiXCR on the 5' RACE reads. The table has approximately 47,000 distinct CDR3 sequences, approximately 11% seen once. The receptor was derived from a male donor with HTLV-1-associated myelopathy (HAM/TSP). Sequencing was done on a sample of PBMCs.

DNA for the CDR3: TGCGCCAGCAGCTTGGTGGACACGGGACAGTGGACCCAGTACTTC. It codes for CASSLVDTGQWTQYF. The chain links TRBV5-1 to TRBJ2-5; the match to TRBD1 covers 7 bases. This CDR3 has 15 amino acids. Trimming took 0 bases from V and 7 from J; bases not matched to a gene: 9. Germline values: CDR1 SGHRS, CDR2 YFSETQ.